A selection of T cell receptor beta chains follows, all from one sample in a study of T-cell memory formation after mild COVID-19. TCRdb independently ran MiXCR on the 5' RACE reads; one entry per CDR3 protein. Of approximately 250,000 distinct CDR3 sequences listed, about a sixth are singletons. Sequencing used PBMCs or a T cell subset sorted from them (not recorded which). These receptors were obtained from a man between 18 and 29 years old who had mild COVID-19 (a few samples of this study predate the infection). Cell type and time point are not known. CDR3s include the opening cysteine and the closing phenylalanine or tryptophan. Fields, in order: clone size, V gene, J gene, D gene, CDR3 protein, CDR3 DNA. D genes are given only for firm matches. A clone size is listed for some rows: how often the clone was seen (once, few, many), or a class if it is expanded.

>few|TRBV5-1|TRBJ2-1|-
CASSPRGPEPYNEQFF
TGCGCCAGCAGCCCTCGGGGCCCTGAACCCTACAATGAGCAGTTCTTC
>few|TRBV15|TRBJ2-5|-
CATSRDPRTAGGETQYF
TGTGCCACCAGCAGAGACCCCCGGACCGCCGGGGGAGAGACCCAGTACTTC
>few|TRBV6-1|TRBJ2-7|-
CASSEKSTGGAEQYF
TGTGCCAGCAGTGAAAAGAGTACAGGGGGGGCCGAGCAGTACTTC
>-|TRBV10-3|TRBJ1-6|-
CATGSRDNDSPLHF
TGTGCCACCGGGTCCCGGGACAACGATTCACCCCTCCACTTT
>-|TRBV20-1|TRBJ2-3|TRBD2
CSARDGGLAARTDTQYF
TGCAGTGCTAGAGATGGAGGACTAGCGGCACGCACAGATACGCAGTATTTT
>-|TRBV5-6|TRBJ2-7|TRBD1
CASSAGTGLGTHEQYF
TGTGCCAGCAGCGCCGGGACAGGGCTGGGTACCCACGAGCAGTACTTC
>few|TRBV7-6|TRBJ2-5|-
CASSLGAGARETQYF
TGTGCCAGCAGCTTAGGCGCGGGGGCCCGAGAGACCCAGTACTTC
>many|TRBV2|TRBJ2-3|-
CASSDGGTDTQYF
TGTGCCAGCAGTGATGGGGGTACAGATACGCAGTATTTT
>-|TRBV5-1|TRBJ2-5|TRBD2
CASSPPITLSGGGQETQYF
TGCGCCAGCAGCCCCCCCATAACCCTTAGCGGGGGAGGTCAAGAGACCCAGTACTTC
>many|TRBV5-4|TRBJ2-7|-
CASSPSPSDSYEQYF
TGTGCCAGCAGCCCCAGCCCAAGCGACAGTTACGAGCAGTACTTC